Presented here are 24 T cell receptor beta chains from one specimen sequenced in a study of identifying expanded T cells in peripheral blood. Sequencing used immunoSEQ multiplex PCR; TCRdb keeps in-frame clones, though not all of them. Among 75,000 to 90,000 clones listed, about 90% were seen once. Sample: blood. The source is a person between 18 and 75 years old in good health.

The CDR3 loop is CASRAGTGYHEQYF. CDR3 nucleotides: TGTGCCAGCAGAGCCGGGACAGGGTATCACGAGCAGTACTTC. This chain uses TRBV6-5 with TRBJ2-7; TRBD1 matches at 9 bases. V gave up 6 bases and J gave up 5 bases; unmatched junction bases: 8. This CDR3 has 14 residues. Germline V gene data show CDR1 as MNHEY and CDR2 as SVGAGI.

The gene calls are TRBV19 and TRBJ1-4; 10 bases are shared with TRBD1. J lost 8 bases, V lost 3 bases, and 12 bases had no gene match. Germline V CDR1 and CDR2: LNHDA, SQIVND (reference sequence). The CDR3 has 17 amino acids. For the CDR3, the DNA is TGTGCCAGTAGTATGAGGGGACAGGGGATAACGGGCGAAAAACTGTTTTTT. Translated, it gives CASSMRGQGITGEKLFF.

In this sample, this clone turned up a few times. V is TRBV19 and J is TRBJ2-7; 8 nucleotides match TRBD1. CDR1 is LNHDA, CDR2 SQIVND, per germline (reference sequence). This CDR3 is built from 15 residues. Trimming took 10 bases from V and 0 from J; bases not matched to a gene: 11. The DNA of the CDR3 is TGTGCCACCGCCCTGCAGGGGGCCGTCTCCTACGAGCAGTACTTC. It specifies CATALQGAVSYEQYF.

This chain uses TRBV11-2 with TRBJ1-2; TRBD1 matches at 7 bases. The V gene's germline CDR1 is SGHAT and CDR2 FQNNGV. The CDR3 is 16 residues long. The ends lost 0 bases at V and 7 bases at J; junction bases unmatched: 11. The CDR3 sequence is CASSLEAVLPGGGYTF. The CDR3 nucleotides read TGTGCCAGCAGCTTAGAAGCTGTTCTCCCAGGGGGTGGCTACACCTTC.

DNA for the CDR3: TGCGCCAGCAGCCAGGCGGACATCCCGAAGGGCTATGGCTACACCTTC. Translation: CASSQADIPKGYGYTF. The rearrangement joins TRBV4-3 to TRBJ1-2, with D possibly being TRBD1 (5 bases). There are 16 residues in the CDR3. From germline, CDR1 is LGHNA and CDR2 YSLEER. With 3 bases removed from V and 4 bases from J, the gap between germline ends came to 18 bases.

The chain carries TRBV27 and TRBJ2-1, with 11 nucleotides matching TRBD2. Germline CDR1 and CDR2: MNHEY and SMNVEV (reference sequence). This CDR3 is 17 amino acids long. V lost 5 bases, J lost 3 bases, and 9 bases stayed unmatched. Written as DNA, the CDR3 is TGTGCCAGCAGTCTCCCCCCGACTAGCGGGGACTACAATGAGCAGTTCTTC. It encodes CASSLPPTSGDYNEQFF.

The rearrangement uses TRBV6-1 and TRBJ1-5; 7 positions agree with TRBD1. CDR3 length: 15 amino acids. The junction had 7 bases not matched to a gene; V was cut back by 6 bases and J by 2 bases. CDR1 and CDR2 from the germline V gene are MNHNS and SASEGT. CDR3 amino acids: CASRDAGQGNQPQHF. The DNA for the CDR3 is TGTGCCAGCAGGGACGCCGGACAGGGCAATCAGCCCCAGCATTTT.

The V and J genes are TRBV18 and TRBJ2-1; D is perhaps TRBD2 (6 bases). Germline-derived CDR1 and CDR2 are KGHSH and LQKENI. The CDR3 extends over 15 amino acids. Trimming removed 3 bases at V and 3 bases at J, with 12 bases between. The CDR3 region has the DNA TGTGCCAGCTCACCGAGCGGGCTAAACTACAATGAGCAGTTCTTC. Translated, it gives CASSPSGLNYNEQFF. The variable domain in full, completed from reference TRBV18 and TRBJ2-1, reads NAGVMQNPRHLVRRRGQEARLRCSPMKGHSHVYWYRQLPEEGLKFMVYLQKENIIDESGMPKERFSAEFPKEGPSILRIQQVVRGDSAAYFCASSPSGLNYNEQFFGPGTRLTVL.

The rearrangement joins TRBV6-5 to TRBJ2-5; the match to TRBD2 covers 8 bases. J lost 1 base, V lost 2 bases, and 6 bases had no gene match. The CDR3 runs to 16 residues. CDR1 and CDR2 (germline): MNHEY, SVGAGI. The CDR3 DNA sequence: TGTGCCAGCAGTTACGGGAGCGGGGGACTCCAAGAGACCCAGTACTTC. Its protein is CASSYGSGGLQETQYF.

Here the CDR3 reads CASSYARGSGNTIYF. As DNA, the CDR3 is TGTGCCAGCAGTTACGCCAGGGGTTCTGGAAACACCATATATTTT. The V gene is TRBV6-5, the J gene TRBJ1-3, with a tentative D call TRBD1 (6 bases). Germline loops: CDR1 MNHEY, CDR2 SVGAGI. The V end lost 2 bases, the J end lost 1 base, and 9 bases lay between the germline ends. The CDR3 contains 15 residues.

The chain employs TRBV13 and TRBJ2-7; perhaps TRBD2 as D (7 bases). Trimming stripped 0 bases from V and 2 bases from J, with 14 bases between. CDR1 is PRHDT, CDR2 FYEKMQ, per germline (reference sequence). There are 16 residues in the CDR3. CDR3 DNA sequence: TGTGCCAGCAGCTTAGGGGGAGGGGGGAGTCCCTACGAGCAGTACTTC. It codes for CASSLGGGGSPYEQYF.

This chain joins TRBV7-2 and TRBJ1-2, with TRBD1 identical over 9 bases. Per the germline V gene, CDR1 is SGHTA and CDR2 is FQGNSA. The CDR3 is made up of 14 amino acids. V trimming: 5 bases; J trimming: 6 bases; junction bases outside the gene matches: 7. The DNA of the CDR3 is TGTGCCAGCAGCCACCAAACAGGGGGCGATGGCTACACCTTC. Translation gives CASSHQTGGDGYTF.

This clone was observed once. The genes are TRBV11-3 and TRBJ2-1, with D possibly matching TRBD1 (6 bases). The germline V and J ends were trimmed by 6 bases and 3 bases, with 12 bases remaining between them. Germline CDR1 and CDR2: SGHNT and YENEEA. The CDR3 has 14 amino acids. The CDR3 DNA follows: TGTGCCAGCAGTAGTGGGGGCATCTACAATGAGCAGTTCTTC. Its protein is CASSSGGIYNEQFF.

The chain employs TRBV14 and TRBJ1-1; D ambiguous. Germline V CDR1 and CDR2: SGHDN, FVKESK. V lost 4 bases to trimming and J lost 3 bases, with 9 bases between them. This CDR3 spans 13 amino acids. CDR3 region: CASSPLRDTEAFF. For the CDR3, the DNA is TGTGCCAGCAGCCCCCTGAGGGACACTGAAGCTTTCTTT.

V usage is TRBV9 and J usage is TRBJ1-2, with 8 positions matching TRBD1. In germline, CDR1 is SGDLS, CDR2 YYNGEE. The CDR3 runs to 14 residues. Trimming removed 3 bases from V and 4 bases from J; junction bases left unmatched: 5. In DNA form, the CDR3 reads TGTGCCAGCAGCGCTGTGACAGGGGTCTATGGCTACACCTTC. Translating it yields CASSAVTGVYGYTF.

The chain uses TRBV7-2 and TRBJ2-3; perhaps TRBD1 as D (6 bases). The germline V gene encodes CDR1 SGHTA and CDR2 FQGNSA. The CDR3 covers 16 residues. V lost 1 base and J lost 1, with 12 bases in between. This CDR3 is CASSLVGALGTDTQYF. The CDR3 nucleotides are TGTGCCAGCAGCTTAGTGGGGGCCCTTGGCACAGATACGCAGTATTTT.

The CDR3 reads CASSPTQGAGGYTF. For the CDR3, the DNA is TGTGCCAGCAGTCCCACCCAGGGGGCCGGGGGCTACACCTTC. The chain uses TRBV27 and TRBJ1-2; 8 positions match TRBD1. After removal of 5 bases from V and 8 bases from J, the junction contained 10 bases not matched to a gene. The CDR3 runs 14 residues. Germline V gene data show CDR1 as MNHEY and CDR2 as SMNVEV (reference sequence).

V usage is TRBV6-4 and J usage is TRBJ2-3; tentative D call: TRBD2 (5 bases). The CDR3 loop spans 14 amino acids. Germline values: CDR1 MRHNA, CDR2 SNTAGT. Trimming removed 6 bases from V and 4 bases from J, with 14 bases in between. CDR3 residues: CASRRAYYADTQYF. The DNA of the CDR3 is TGTGCCAGCAGGCGGGCTTATTACGCAGATACGCAGTATTTT.

CDR3 bases: TGTGCCAGCAGCCCGCCAGGACAGGGGAGCTATGGCTACACCTTC. This gives the protein CASSPPGQGSYGYTF. J is TRBJ1-2 and V is TRBV6-5, with 9 bases aligning to TRBD1. V lost 6 bases, J lost 4 bases, and 9 bases stayed unmatched. Germline V lookup: CDR1 MNHEY, CDR2 SVGAGI. The CDR3 has 15 amino acids.

The V and J genes are TRBV18 and TRBJ1-1, with D perhaps matching TRBD1 (6 bases). Germline CDR1 reads KGHSH; CDR2 reads LQKENI. There are 14 residues in the CDR3. V was cut by 1 base and J by 4 bases, with 10 bases left in between. The CDR3 region is CASSPQGVATEAFF. DNA for the CDR3: TGTGCCAGCTCACCACAGGGGGTTGCCACTGAAGCTTTCTTT.

V usage is TRBV19 and J usage is TRBJ1-5; TRBD1 matches 7 bases. Germline V gene data show CDR1 as LNHDA and CDR2 as SQIVND (reference sequence). Trimming at V came to 0 bases and at J to 5 bases, leaving 7 bases not matched to a gene. This CDR3 contains 16 residues. Here the CDR3 DNA reads TGTGCCAGTAGTATAGACCCCGGTCAGGGGGATCAGCCCCAGCATTTT. It translates to CASSIDPGQGDQPQHF.

In its sample, this clone was seen once. This sequence joins TRBV5-4 and TRBJ1-6; D is unresolved. CDR1 is SGHNT, CDR2 YYREEE, per germline (reference sequence). The CDR3 has 16 residues. V shed 0 bases and J shed 6 bases, with 13 bases lying between them. As DNA, the CDR3 is TGTGCCAGCAGCTTGGCTAGGTTGGGCAGTAATTCACCCCTCCACTTT. It specifies CASSLARLGSNSPLHF.

This clone was observed a single time. This chain uses TRBV18 with TRBJ2-3; D call uncertain. In germline, CDR1 is KGHSH, CDR2 LQKENI. This CDR3 region has 14 residues. The germline V and J ends were trimmed by 3 bases and 7 bases, with 14 bases remaining between them. The CDR3 DNA sequence: TGTGCCAGCTCACCTCGAGAAACGAGCAATACGCAGTATTTT. The encoded protein is CASSPRETSNTQYF. Complete variable domain (other parts from reference TRBV18 and TRBJ2-3): NAGVMQNPRHLVRRRGQEARLRCSPMKGHSHVYWYRQLPEEGLKFMVYLQKENIIDESGMPKERFSAEFPKEGPSILRIQQVVRGDSAAYFCASSPRETSNTQYFGPGTRLTVL.

This clone has only one observation. The CDR3 here is CASSSHYSHGYTF. In nucleotides, the CDR3 is TGTGCCAGCAGTTCCCATTACAGTCATGGCTACACCTTC. The chain has TRBV28 and TRBJ1-2; D is unresolved. This CDR3 region has 13 residues. CDR1 is MDHEN and CDR2 is SYDVKM in the germline V gene. V dropped 4 bases and J dropped 6 bases, with 12 bases sitting between them.